This TCR beta chain emerged from a study of CD8 T cells in ankylosing spondylitis. Looked up from germline, CDR1 is SGHTS and CDR2 is YDEGEE. Trimming at V came to 0 bases and at J to 3 bases, leaving 1 base not matched to a gene. This CDR3 has 15 residues. This clonotype was counted at least ten times. No antigen is known for it. TCR beta libraries were made by quantitative 5'-RACE with molecular barcodes. TCRdb itself ran the 5' RACE reads through MiXCR, one entry per CDR3 protein. This repertoire shows 150,000 to 200,000 distinct CDR3 sequences, roughly 18% found once; its top ten account for about 7.8%. Study-level points and caveats: Disease-linked clones were reportedly significantly enriched in matched ankylosing spondylitis synovial fluid. Reports of some motif variants in reactive arthritis synovial fluid and blood predate this one.

This clonotype was obtained from a male donor with ankylosing spondylitis or in good health (not recorded which). Sequenced input: blood, either unsorted or a sorted T cell fraction (not recorded which). This sequence joins TRBV5-8 and TRBJ2-7; TRBD2 agrees at 12 bases. The CDR3 loop reads CASSLGLAGVYEQYF. CDR3 in DNA: TGTGCCAGCAGCTTGGGACTAGCGGGAGTCTACGAGCAGTACTTC.